This TCR beta chain was sequenced during a study of regulatory T cells in long-lasting Graves disease. Overall study: Persistent cases took antithyroid drugs over 5 years and stayed TSH receptor antibody positive.

Assembly of TCR beta libraries relied on iRepertoire HTBI primers together with Arm-PCR of CDR3 regions. In TCRdb, the multiplex PCR reads were re-called with MiXCR into one record per CDR3 protein. The data contain 700,000 or so distinct CDR3 sequences, 25% to 35% of them singletons. Time point of the sample: persistent/refractory GD, antithyroid drugs over 5 years with positive TRAb. PBMC RNA was the source of the TCR library. Under American Thyroid Association guidelines, Graves' disease was diagnosed. Patients came through an endocrinology department, and that department was in Xi'an, China. This TCR came from a female donor with Graves disease. Sequencing used peripheral blood mononuclear cells (PBMCs), obtained when the disease was refractory, from a patient treated with antithyroid drugs.

DNA of the CDR3: TGTGCCAGCAGCTGGGTGGACAGCAGGACTGAAGCTTTCTTT. Translation: CASSWVDSRTEAFF. V gene TRBV7-8 combines with J gene TRBJ1-1, with D possibly being TRBD1 (6 bases). Germline V gene lookup returns CDR1 SGHVS and CDR2 FQNEAQ. The CDR3 consists of 14 residues. V was clipped by 4 bases and J by 5 bases, with 14 bases between them.